A single count supports the clone carrying this T cell receptor beta chain. Generated by immunoSEQ multiplex PCR, the TCRdb table keeps only in-frame clones and is missing some. The repertoire holds about 58,000 clones, roughly 84% seen once, with around 1% in the top ten. There are 14 residues in the CDR3. Trimming shortened V by 4 bases and J by 2 bases, and 9 bases separated the two germline ends. Germline-derived CDR1 and CDR2 are LNHDA and SQIVND (reference sequence). This entry comes from a study of OX40 agonist ivuxolimab in advanced cancers. The wider study: Ivuxolimab was administered intravenously to patients at 0.01 to 10 mg/kg every 2 weeks.

The genes are TRBV19 and TRBJ1-5; no definite D call. The starting material was CD4+ or CD8+ T cells sorted from blood, obtained in a trial of the OX40 agonist ivuxolimab. The TCR was taken from an adult with an advanced solid tumor such as melanoma, head and neck, liver or kidney cancer. Here the CDR3 DNA reads TGTGCCAGTAGTAGTCCGACCGGCAATCAGCCCCAGCATTTT. This gives the protein CASSSPTGNQPQHF. Full variable domain (missing parts from reference TRBV19 and TRBJ1-5): DGGITQSPKYLFRKEGQNVTLSCEQNLNHDAMYWYRQDPGQGLRLIYYSQIVNDFQKGDIAEGYSVSREKKESFPLTVTSAQKNPTAFYLCASSSPTGNQPQHFGDGTRLSIL.